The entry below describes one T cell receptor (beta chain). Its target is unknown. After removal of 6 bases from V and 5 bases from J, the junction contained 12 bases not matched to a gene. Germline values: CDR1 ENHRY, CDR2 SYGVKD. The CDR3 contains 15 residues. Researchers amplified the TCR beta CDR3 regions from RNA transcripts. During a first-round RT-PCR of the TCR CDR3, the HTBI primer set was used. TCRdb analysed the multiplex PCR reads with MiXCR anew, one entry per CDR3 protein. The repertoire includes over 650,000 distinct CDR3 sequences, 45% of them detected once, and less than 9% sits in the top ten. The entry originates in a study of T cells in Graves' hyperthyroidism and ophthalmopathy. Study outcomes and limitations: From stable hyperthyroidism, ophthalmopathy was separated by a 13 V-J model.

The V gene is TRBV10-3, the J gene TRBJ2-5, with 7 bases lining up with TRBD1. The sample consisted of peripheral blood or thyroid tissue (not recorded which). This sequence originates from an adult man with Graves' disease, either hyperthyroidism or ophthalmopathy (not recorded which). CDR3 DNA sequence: TGTGCCATCAGGGGACCGACAGGGTTAAGGGAGACCCAGTACTTC. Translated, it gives CAIRGPTGLRETQYF.